This paragraph covers one T cell receptor (beta chain) sequence. Its antigen is as yet unknown. The CDR3 contains 14 residues. The J segment lost 4 bases and the V segment lost 4 bases, leaving 7 bases of the junction unmatched. Germline V CDR1 and CDR2: MDHEN, SYDVKM. Here immunoSEQ multiplex PCR was the method, and the copy in TCRdb shows in-frame clones only, minus some. The sample lists approximately 340,000 clones, roughly 67% occurring once. The data belong to a study of cytotoxic CD8 clonotypes in ibrutinib-treated CLL. For the study at large: Samples averaged about 260,000 productive templates and 90,000 to 100,000 productive rearrangements. The study's findings and limits: Higher clonality was seen at ibrutinib response and a return toward baseline at progression. Different sampling times were used for sustained-remission and progressing patients.

Libraries of TCR beta were made from approximately 2 micrograms of genomic DNA that came from cryopreserved PBMCs. The chain joins TRBV28 to TRBJ2-7; TRBD1 agrees at 7 bases. The source was PBMCs, collected after 36 months of ibrutinib treatment. The TCR sequence derives from a human donor with chronic lymphocytic leukemia. This CDR3 reads CASSSGQRPYEQYF. CDR3 sequence (DNA): TGTGCCAGCAGTTCGGGACAGAGACCATACGAGCAGTACTTC.